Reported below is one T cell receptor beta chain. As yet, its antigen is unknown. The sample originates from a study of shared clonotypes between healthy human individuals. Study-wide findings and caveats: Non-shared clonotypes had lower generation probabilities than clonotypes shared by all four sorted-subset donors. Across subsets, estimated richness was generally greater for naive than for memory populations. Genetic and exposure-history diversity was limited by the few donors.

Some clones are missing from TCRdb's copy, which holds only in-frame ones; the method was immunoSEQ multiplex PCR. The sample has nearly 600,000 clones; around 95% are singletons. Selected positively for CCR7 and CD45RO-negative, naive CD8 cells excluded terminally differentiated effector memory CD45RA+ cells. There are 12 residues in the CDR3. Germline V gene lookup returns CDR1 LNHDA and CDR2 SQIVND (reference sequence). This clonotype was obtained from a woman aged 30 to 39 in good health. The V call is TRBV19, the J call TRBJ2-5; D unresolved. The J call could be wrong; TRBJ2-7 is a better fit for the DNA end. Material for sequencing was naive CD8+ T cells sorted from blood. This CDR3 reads CASSSDAYEQYF. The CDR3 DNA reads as TGTGCCAGTAGCAGCGACGCCTACGAGCAGTACTTC.